Detailed here is one T cell receptor (beta chain). What this receptor recognizes is not known. No qualities accompany the bases; no much larger clone lies one base away. At diagnosis, tumor, uninvolved tumor-adjacent lung and peripheral blood were collected and then preserved as a mix of FFPE and fresh-frozen material. Blood samples were analyzed as peripheral blood mononuclear cells for TCR repertoire profiling. The record originates from a study of T cells in localized non-small cell lung cancer (TCRdb year 2020). As for the study more broadly: The study analyzed T cell repertoires of hundreds of early-stage NSCLC patients, comparing tumors and uninvolved tumor-adjacent lungs. The cohort consisted of 236 treatment-naive NSCLC patients whose localized lung tumors had been resected. Of the NSCLC patients, 129 were male and about a hundred were female, and the mean age was around 66 years.

The CDR3, cysteine through phenylalanine, is 14 amino acids long. Only CDR3 DNA remains: 42 bases, in frame from the first base. According to the germline V gene, CDR1 reads SGHRS and CDR2 reads YFSETQ. V ends up 4 bases short and J 5 bases short, with an unmatched junction base count of 5. The immunoSEQ Assay was used to sequence TCR beta CDR3 regions from DNA. Per the authors' processing: T cell density was computed as TCR beta template counts normalized to usable DNA estimated by amplifying housekeeping genes. Richness was estimated using the preseqR package, with extrapolation to 400,000 templates for PBMC samples and to 120,000 templates for tissue samples. Clonality was taken to be one minus Pielou's evenness. To identify tissue-enriched TCRs, differential abundance testing was run on productive amino-acid clonotypes with a minimum total count of 5 and an alpha of 0.1. The Jaccard Index and the Morisita Overlap Index were used to quantify repertoire overlap between compartments. GLIPH clustered TCR beta CDR3s with public tetramer-defined viral CDR3s; viral motifs required at least three viral sequences plus V-gene enrichment. Imported from immuneACCESS, the table was reduced by TCRdb to in-frame sequences with V and J called. These copies leave out some clones; in studies compared against another copy, an unresolved V gene accounts for under half, and the cause of the remainder is not known. That table gives V, J and clone size, and the DNA gave D and trimming. This sample has about 53,000 clones in its table, and 65% to 85% of those were observed once. 17% of the sample is held by the ten biggest clonotypes.

Study-wide conclusions, independent of this receptor: Higher blood T cell density associated with longer overall survival, while higher adjacent-lung clonality associated with shorter survival. Multi-region tumor sequencing was not performed, so intratumor heterogeneity could not be excluded. A median of approximately 57 of the top 100 tumor clones were detected in paired uninvolved adjacent lung, and 25 to 35 of these tumor clones were also found among the top 100 clones of the paired uninvolved adjacent lung. Uninvolved tumor-adjacent lung showed the highest T cell clonality, higher than tumor, which suggests more focused antigenic responses in the uninvolved tumor-adjacent lung. Because the study design was exploratory, TCR variables were selected using unadjusted p-values without false-discovery rate correction.

This clonotype was sampled from a man aged 35 to 69 with stage III lung adenocarcinoma. Source: peripheral blood mononuclear cells, taken before any cancer treatment. The rearrangement joined TRBV5-1 to TRBJ1-5; TRBD1 fits 8 bases in the junction. The CDR3 loop reads CASSTGQVDQPQHF. The DNA reads as follows: TGCGCCAGCAGCACGGGACAGGTCGATCAGCCCCAGCATTTT.